One sample yielded the 24 T cell receptor beta chains listed below, sequenced in a study of CD8 T cells in Susac syndrome. RNA was extracted with the RNeasy kit, and a quantity of roughly 0.5 to 1 ug was reverse transcribed using random hexamers. Via MiXCR, TCRdb re-called the immunoSEQ multiplex PCR reads, giving one row per CDR3 protein. The sample yields about 150,000 distinct CDR3 sequences, roughly 92% seen once. The sequencing sample was made of CD4+ T cells from PBMCs. These receptors came from a human donor with multiple sclerosis.

The chain joins TRBV18 to TRBJ2-7, with D perhaps matching TRBD2 (6 bases). CDR1 is KGHSH and CDR2 is LQKENI in the germline V gene. This CDR3 is built from 14 residues. V was cut by 4 bases and J by 2 bases, with 12 bases left in between. As DNA, the CDR3 is TGTGCCAGCTCACAGGGGACTTGGACCTACGAGCAGTACTTC. Translating it yields CASSQGTWTYEQYF.

The V call is TRBV19, the J call TRBJ2-3, with D possibly matching TRBD2 (7 bases). Deletions cut 10 bases from V and 1 base from J, with 12 bases between. The CDR3 extends over 13 amino acids. Germline lookup yields CDR1 LNHDA and CDR2 SQIVND (reference sequence). This chain's CDR3 is CATRGARTDTQYF. Here the CDR3 DNA reads TGTGCCACACGGGGGGCGCGCACAGATACGCAGTATTTT.

V gene TRBV19 combines with J gene TRBJ1-5; D call uncertain. V lost 5 bases and J lost 4, with 9 bases in between. Germline-derived CDR1 and CDR2 are LNHDA and SQIVND (reference sequence). The CDR3 runs to 13 residues. CDR3 bases: TGTGCCAGTAGTTTCGAGGAGAATCAGCCCCAGCATTTT. This encodes CASSFEENQPQHF.

The genes are TRBV20-1 and TRBJ1-1; the D is unclear. The CDR3 totals 13 residues. Germline CDR1 DFQATT, CDR2 SNEGSKA (reference sequence). The V and J ends lost 3 bases and 6 bases respectively, with 14 bases between them. CDR3 loop: CSAREQVGAEAFF. CDR3 DNA: TGCAGTGCTAGGGAGCAGGTGGGAGCTGAAGCTTTCTTT.

This chain links TRBV4-3 with TRBJ2-5; D remains unclear. V shed 3 bases and J shed 10 bases, with 15 bases lying between them. This CDR3 region has 13 residues. The germline V gene encodes CDR1 LGHNA and CDR2 YSLEER. In DNA, the CDR3 is TGCGCCAGCAGCCAGGAGCCATCGGGCGGCCAGTACTTC. As protein: CASSQEPSGGQYF.

The V call is TRBV28, the J call TRBJ2-1; D is perhaps TRBD2 (5 bases). The CDR3 contains 14 residues. Germline V gene data show CDR1 as MDHEN and CDR2 as SYDVKM. V was shortened by 8 bases and J by 7 bases, with 18 bases between the two germline ends. The DNA of the CDR3 is TGTGCCAGCCAGGACTCGGCGTCAGTGAATGAGCAGTTCTTC. Translated, it gives CASQDSASVNEQFF.

The chain links TRBV28 to TRBJ1-1; D gene uncertain. Trimming took 5 bases from V and 11 from J, leaving 18 bases between them. The CDR3 totals 13 residues. Germline V gene sequence: CDR1 MDHEN, CDR2 SYDVKM. The CDR3 loop reads CASSLNSGLKAFF. In nucleotides, the CDR3 is TGTGCCAGCAGTCTGAACTCGGGTTTAAAGGCTTTCTTT.

CDR3 residues: CSASSSMAGAFNEQFF. CDR3 in DNA: TGCAGTGCTAGCAGCAGCATGGCGGGAGCGTTCAATGAGCAGTTCTTC. V and J are TRBV20-1 and TRBJ2-1; 7 bases map to TRBD2. The junction had 14 bases not matched to a gene; V was cut back by 3 bases and J by 6 bases. Germline CDR1 reads DFQATT; CDR2 reads SNEGSKA (reference sequence). This CDR3 has 16 amino acids.

This chain uses TRBV28 with TRBJ2-4, with D perhaps matching TRBD1 (6 bases). CDR1 is MDHEN and CDR2 is SYDVKM in the germline V gene. This CDR3 region has 13 residues. V lost 6 bases and J 8 bases, leaving 14 bases between the germline ends. CDR3 sequence reads: CASRGAGVYIQYF. The CDR3 DNA sequence: TGTGCCAGCAGGGGAGCAGGGGTCTACATTCAGTACTTC.

The chain recombines TRBV18 with TRBJ1-1; TRBD1 might be the D (5 bases). Looked up from germline, CDR1 is KGHSH and CDR2 is LQKENI. The CDR3 runs to 15 residues. V was pared by 0 bases and J by 6 bases, with 14 bases between. CDR3 in amino acids: CASSPPSSRGAEAFF. DNA for the CDR3: TGTGCCAGCTCACCACCGAGCAGCCGGGGGGCTGAAGCTTTCTTT.

This rearrangement joins TRBV28 to TRBJ1-2; no reliable D call. The CDR3 runs 12 residues. Trimming pared 8 bases from V and 8 bases from J, leaving 15 bases between. The germline V gene has CDR1 MDHEN and CDR2 SYDVKM. The chain's CDR3 is CASGATQRGYTF. The CDR3 nucleotides are TGTGCCAGCGGAGCAACTCAAAGAGGCTACACCTTC.

A single count supports this clonotype. The chain employs TRBV6-5 and TRBJ1-6, with 10 bases aligning to TRBD1. Germline CDR1 reads MNHEY; CDR2 reads SVGAGI. The CDR3 runs to 13 residues. Trimming at V came to 6 bases and at J to 10 bases, leaving 3 bases not matched to a gene. The chain's CDR3 is CASRGQGSSPLHF. CDR3 sequence (DNA): TGTGCCAGCAGGGGACAGGGGAGCTCACCCCTCCACTTT.

The chain recombines TRBV2 with TRBJ1-1; a possible D gene is TRBD1 (5 bases). Trimming pared 6 bases from V and 8 bases from J, leaving 19 bases between. The germline gives CDR1 SNHLY, CDR2 FYNNEI. The CDR3 covers 14 residues. The CDR3 reads CASRGNAGTGEAFF. DNA of the CDR3: TGTGCCAGCAGAGGGAACGCAGGGACCGGAGAAGCTTTCTTT.

The chain is built from TRBV7-2 and TRBJ2-7; 8 bases fit TRBD1. V gave up 2 bases and J gave up 0 bases; unmatched junction bases: 6. The CDR3 runs 16 residues. CDR1 is SGHTA and CDR2 is FQGNSA in the germline V gene. CDR3 sequence: CASSLRGRGPSYEQYF. The CDR3 DNA is TGTGCCAGCAGCTTAAGAGGCAGGGGGCCCTCCTACGAGCAGTACTTC. The variable domain in full, with the rest retrieved from reference TRBV7-2 and TRBJ2-7, is GAGVSQSPSNKVTEKGKDVELRCDPISGHTALYWYRQSLGQGLEFLIYFQGNSAPDKSGLPSDRFSAERTGGSVSTLTIQRTQQEDSAVYLCASSLRGRGPSYEQYFGPGTRLTVT.

The rearrangement joins TRBV3-1 to TRBJ2-7; tentative D call: TRBD1 (7 bases). CDR3 length: 13 amino acids. Germline CDR1 reads LGHDT; CDR2 reads YNNKEL (reference sequence). Trimming shortened V by 6 bases and J by 3 bases, and 12 bases separated the two germline ends. The CDR3 is CASRRDSNYEQYF. The CDR3 DNA reads TGTGCCAGCAGGCGGGACAGTAACTACGAGCAGTACTTC.

This clonotype showed up just once. The gene calls are TRBV10-3 and TRBJ2-1, with TRBD2 matching 8 bases. This CDR3 is 15 amino acids long. Trimming removed 3 bases from V and 4 bases from J; junction bases left unmatched: 5. Germline V lookup: CDR1 ENHRY, CDR2 SYGVKD. The CDR3 is CAISELGGGYNEQFF. DNA of the CDR3: TGTGCCATCAGTGAACTTGGCGGGGGGTACAATGAGCAGTTCTTC.

The chain couples TRBV28 to TRBJ1-1; no definite D call. CDR3 length equals 13 residues. Germline values: CDR1 MDHEN, CDR2 SYDVKM. The V gene lost 5 bases and the J gene lost 0 bases, with 7 bases spanning the gap. The CDR3 bases are TGTGCCAGCAGTACACCATTGAACACTGAAGCTTTCTTT. Translated: CASSTPLNTEAFF.

As regards this clonotype: The germline gene is not matched at one end of the junction; a read error may be the cause. This rearrangement joins TRBV12-3 or TRBV12-4 to TRBJ1-1; possibly TRBD1 for D (5 bases). The CDR3 runs 15 residues. CDR3 region: CASSLADKRNTEAFF. As DNA, the CDR3 is TGTGCCAGCAGTCTAGCGGACAAGCGAAACACTGAAGCTTTCTTT.

The V and J genes are TRBV4-1 and TRBJ2-3, with 11 positions matching TRBD1. The ends lost 1 base at V and 5 bases at J; junction bases unmatched: 8. Germline CDR1 MGHRA, CDR2 YSYEKL. The CDR3 is made up of 17 amino acids. As DNA, the CDR3 is TGCGCCAGCAGCCAAGCCGGACAGGGGGCTGTAGGAGATACGCAGTATTTT. It encodes CASSQAGQGAVGDTQYF.

The chain is built from TRBV3-1 and TRBJ1-5, with 7 bases fitting TRBD1. CDR1 is LGHDT and CDR2 is YNNKEL in the germline V gene (reference sequence). The CDR3 contains 14 residues. The V gene end was trimmed by 3 bases and the J gene end by 7 bases; junction bases not matched to a gene: 6. The CDR3 DNA reads TGTGCCAGCAGCCAGTGGGACAGCGTCCAGCCCCAGCATTTT. Encoded protein: CASSQWDSVQPQHF.

Only one count was recorded for this clonotype. The chain is built from TRBV6-5 and TRBJ1-2; 9 bases are shared with TRBD1. Germline loops: CDR1 MNHEY, CDR2 SVGAGI. The CDR3 spans 15 residues. The junction had 6 bases not matched to a gene; V was cut back by 3 bases and J by 4 bases. CDR3 residues: CASSYEGQGFYGYTF. CDR3 nucleotides: TGTGCCAGCAGTTATGAGGGACAGGGATTCTATGGCTACACCTTC.

The chain has TRBV6-5 and TRBJ2-1; 8 bases map to TRBD2. CDR3 length: 15 amino acids. CDR1 and CDR2 from the germline V gene are MNHEY and SVGAGI. The V and J ends lost 5 bases and 0 bases, in that order; junction bases with no gene match: 3. CDR3 DNA: TGTGCCAGCAGTACTACTAGCGGCTCCTACAATGAGCAGTTCTTC. It codes for CASSTTSGSYNEQFF.

This chain uses TRBV7-8 with TRBJ2-2; D is perhaps TRBD2 (6 bases). The V gene lost 1 base and the J gene lost 4 bases, with 10 bases spanning the gap. The length of the CDR3 is 15 residues. The germline V gene has CDR1 SGHVS and CDR2 FQNEAQ. CDR3 protein: CASSLDTAGTGELFF. CDR3 DNA: TGTGCCAGCAGCTTAGATACAGCGGGCACCGGGGAGCTGTTTTTT. The whole variable domain, remainder taken from reference TRBV7-8 and TRBJ2-2, is GAGVSQSPRYKVAKRGQDVALRCDPISGHVSLFWYQQALGQGPEFLTYFQNEAQLDKSGLPSDRFFAERPEGSVSTLKIQRTQQEDSAVYLCASSLDTAGTGELFFGEGSRLTVL.

In nucleotides, the CDR3 is TGTGCCAGCAGTTCGGACACAGATACGCAGTATTTT. This encodes CASSSDTDTQYF. This sequence joins TRBV12-3 or TRBV12-4 and TRBJ2-3; D call uncertain. This CDR3 contains 12 residues. V was cut by 4 bases and J by 2 bases, with 4 bases left in between.